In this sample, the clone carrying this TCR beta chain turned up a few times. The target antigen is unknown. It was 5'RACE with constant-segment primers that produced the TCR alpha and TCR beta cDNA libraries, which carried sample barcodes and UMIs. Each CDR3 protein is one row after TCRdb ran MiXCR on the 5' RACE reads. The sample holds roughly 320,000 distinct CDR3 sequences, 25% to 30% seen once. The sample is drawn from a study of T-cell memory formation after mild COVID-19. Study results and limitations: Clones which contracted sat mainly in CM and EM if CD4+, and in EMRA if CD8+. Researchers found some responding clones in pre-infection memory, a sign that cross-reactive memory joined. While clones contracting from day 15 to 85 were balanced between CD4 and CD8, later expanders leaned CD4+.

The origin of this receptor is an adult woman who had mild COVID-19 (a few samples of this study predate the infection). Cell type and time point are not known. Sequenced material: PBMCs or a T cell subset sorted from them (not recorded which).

The CDR3 coding sequence is TGTGCCAGCAGTTCCTACGCCGGGAGACCTCCAGAGCAGTTCTTC. This encodes CASSSYAGRPPEQFF. V and J are TRBV28 and TRBJ2-1, with D maybe TRBD2 (6 bases). Per germline, CDR1 MDHEN and CDR2 SYDVKM. The CDR3 has 15 residues. V shed 4 bases and J shed 10 bases, with 20 bases lying between them.